This is a list of T cell receptor beta chains from one sample in a study of blood T cell repertoires in COVID-19. Sequencing used immunoSEQ multiplex PCR; TCRdb keeps in-frame clones, though not all of them. The sample carries some 200,000 clones, approximately 81% recorded once. The sequencing sample was made of PBMCs or T cells enriched from blood (not recorded which). The receptors shown here come from a woman in her fifties or sixties with acute COVID-19. The CDR3 runs from the conserved cysteine through the conserved F or W. The D gene is left open where the match is weak.

j_call	d_call	v_call	cdr3_aa	cdr3_nt
TRBJ1-3	-	TRBV11-3	CASSGEGAISGNTIYF	TGTGCCAGCAGCGGAGAAGGGGCTATCTCTGGAAACACCATATATTTT
TRBJ1-1	TRBD1	TRBV7-3	CASSSWDRGRRNTEAFF	TGTGCCAGCAGCTCCTGGGACAGGGGGCGCCGGAACACTGAAGCTTTCTTT
TRBJ2-7	TRBD1	TRBV12-5	CASGLPPGQGNEQYF	TGTGCTAGTGGTTTGCCACCGGGACAGGGGAACGAGCAGTACTTC
TRBJ1-6	TRBD1	TRBV18	CASSQTGDNSPLHF	TGTGCCAGCTCCCAGACAGGGGACAATTCACCCCTCCACTTT
TRBJ1-6	-	TRBV7-8	CASTSGGLTSSYNSPLHF	TGTGCCAGCACAAGTGGGGGGTTGACTAGCTCCTATAATTCACCCCTCCACTTT
TRBJ2-5	TRBD2	TRBV6-2/TRBV6-3	CASSWGGVSGGSETQYF	TGTGCCAGCAGTTGGGGCGGAGTTAGCGGGGGGTCAGAGACCCAGTACTTC
TRBJ2-3	-	TRBV27	CASSYLGGRGTDTQYF	TGTGCCAGCAGTTACCTGGGGGGGCGGGGCACAGATACGCAGTATTTT
TRBJ1-2	-	TRBV18	CASSPREVRAPTNYGYTF	TGTGCCAGCTCACCACGTGAAGTCAGGGCGCCAACTAACTATGGCTACACCTTC
TRBJ2-7	-	TRBV7-9	CASSLSPYEQYF	TGTGCCAGCAGCCTAAGTCCCTACGAGCAGTACTTC
TRBJ1-6	-	TRBV6-4	CASSAQETGSPLHF	TGTGCCAGCAGCGCTCAGGAGACGGGGTCACCCCTCCACTTT
TRBJ2-1	TRBD1	TRBV6-5	CASREDRAGGNEQFF	TGTGCCAGCAGGGAGGACAGGGCAGGTGGAAATGAGCAGTTCTTC
TRBJ1-2	-	TRBV2	CASSQVSYGYTF	TGTGCCAGCAGTCAGGTTAGCTATGGCTACACCTTC
TRBJ2-1	TRBD2	TRBV10-3	CAISVRGSEDEQFF	TGTGCCATCAGTGTCCGCGGGAGTGAAGATGAGCAGTTCTTC
TRBJ1-6	-	TRBV7-9	CASSLQGAPLHF	TGTGCCAGCAGCTTGCAGGGTGCACCCCTCCACTTT
TRBJ2-1	-	TRBV10-3	CAISETTTINEQFF	TGTGCCATCAGTGAAACGACAACCATTAATGAGCAGTTCTTC
TRBJ1-1	-	TRBV15	CATSRRTEAFF	TGTGCCACCAGCAGGAGGACTGAAGCTTTCTTT
TRBJ1-3	-	TRBV11-3	CAIRDRSSGNTIYF	TGTGCCATCCGAGACAGGAGCTCTGGAAACACCATATATTTT